The clone carrying this T cell receptor beta chain was recorded only once. The data were produced by immunoSEQ multiplex PCR, yet TCRdb's version contains in-frame clones alone and is incomplete. The sample shows tens of thousands of clones, 85% to 90% of them seen only once. The sample comes from a study of OX40 agonist ivuxolimab in advanced cancers. Turning to the study itself: Of mixed ages from about 23 to 90 and averaging about 60 years, the group was almost 85% male. Earlier treatment with anti-PD-1, anti-PD-L1 or anti-CTLA-4 was permitted, and 35% to 40% had received some.

V trimming: 6 bases; J trimming: 6 bases; junction bases outside the gene matches: 11. This CDR3 is built from 15 residues. The germline gives CDR1 SGHRS, CDR2 YFSETQ. Blood sampling was done at baseline, cycle 4 day 1, and cycle 7 day 1. This clonotype was obtained from an adult with an advanced solid tumor such as melanoma, head and neck, liver or kidney cancer. The chain links TRBV5-1 to TRBJ2-2; 7 nucleotides agree with TRBD1. Sequences were derived from CD4+ or CD8+ T cells sorted from blood, sampled in a trial of the OX40 agonist ivuxolimab. CDR3: CASMRGGVGPGELFF. The CDR3 region has the DNA TGCGCCAGCATGAGAGGGGGCGTTGGGCCCGGGGAGCTGTTTTTT.